These 9 T cell receptor beta chains share one sample of origin, sequenced in a study of control samples from healthy donors and cancer patients. Only in-frame clones appear in the TCRdb table, and some are missing; sequencing was by immunoSEQ multiplex PCR. The sample contains more than 65,000 clones, about 87% of which appear only once. Sequenced: PBMCs. These receptors all come from an older woman with head and neck cancer.

J is TRBJ2-7 and V is TRBV28; D is perhaps TRBD2 (6 bases). V lost 8 bases, J lost 0 bases, and 14 bases lay in between. Germline V gene sequence: CDR1 MDHEN, CDR2 SYDVKM. The CDR3 has 14 amino acids. The CDR3 sequence is CASGGSGNSYEQYF. CDR3 DNA: TGTGCCAGCGGGGGGTCTGGAAACTCCTACGAGCAGTACTTC.

The chain has TRBV18 and TRBJ2-7, with D unresolved. V was clipped by 2 bases and J by 3 bases, with 20 bases between them. Germline V gene sequence: CDR1 KGHSH, CDR2 LQKENI. There are 17 residues in the CDR3. CDR3 region: CASSPIVGLDTGYEQYF. The DNA for the CDR3 is TGTGCCAGCTCACCAATAGTTGGTCTAGATACCGGCTACGAGCAGTACTTC. The full variable domain, its missing parts supplied by reference TRBV18 and TRBJ2-7, is NAGVMQNPRHLVRRRGQEARLRCSPMKGHSHVYWYRQLPEEGLKFMVYLQKENIIDESGMPKERFSAEFPKEGPSILRIQQVVRGDSAAYFCASSPIVGLDTGYEQYFGPGTRLTVT.

This sequence joins TRBV5-4 and TRBJ2-1; TRBD2 is a possible D gene (5 bases). Deletions cut 0 bases from V and 4 bases from J, with 8 bases between. The CDR3 spans 14 residues. The germline V gene encodes CDR1 SGHNT and CDR2 YYREEE (reference sequence). The DNA for the CDR3 is TGTGCCAGCAGCTTGGGTTCGGGGTACAATGAGCAGTTCTTC. It specifies CASSLGSGYNEQFF. The full variable domain, with the rest looked up from reference TRBV5-4 and TRBJ2-1, is ETGVTQSPTHLIKTRGQQVTLRCSSQSGHNTVSWYQQALGQGPQFIFQYYREEENGRGNFPPRFSGLQFPNYSSELNVNALELDDSALYLCASSLGSGYNEQFFGPGTRLTVL.

V gene TRBV24-1 combines with J gene TRBJ2-5; D not resolved. The CDR3 runs to 14 residues. Germline lookup yields CDR1 KGHDR and CDR2 SFDVKD. Trimming removed 4 bases at V and 5 bases at J, with 13 bases between. Written as DNA, the CDR3 is TGTGCCACCAGTGACGGACGGCCAGCGGAGACCCAGTACTTC. Translation gives CATSDGRPAETQYF.

The chain joins TRBV19 to TRBJ1-4, with 8 bases lining up with TRBD1. The V gene's germline CDR1 is LNHDA and CDR2 SQIVND (reference sequence). Losses at the gene ends were 7 bases for V and 8 bases for J; bases not matched to a gene: 6. The CDR3 spans 13 residues. The CDR3 nucleotides read TGTGCCAGTACGGACAGGGAAGTGGAAAAACTGTTTTTT. Protein product: CASTDREVEKLFF.

This sequence joins TRBV5-6 and TRBJ1-5; D may be TRBD1 (5 bases). In germline, CDR1 is SGHDT, CDR2 YYEEEE. The CDR3 spans 14 residues. The ends were cut back, 0 bases at V and 2 bases at J, with 6 bases in the middle. CDR3 loop: CASSLGRGNQPQHF. The CDR3 DNA is TGTGCCAGCAGCTTGGGCAGGGGCAATCAGCCCCAGCATTTT.

J is TRBJ1-2 and V is TRBV2; TRBD1 matches 7 bases. In germline, CDR1 is SNHLY, CDR2 FYNNEI. CDR3 length: 13 residues. V shed 5 bases and J 8 bases; nucleotides not matched to a gene: 8. Here the CDR3 reads CASSSGTVWGYTF. CDR3 nucleotide sequence: TGTGCCAGCAGTAGCGGGACAGTATGGGGCTACACCTTC.

The chain joins TRBV27 to TRBJ1-6, with D maybe TRBD1 (6 bases). V lost 2 bases and J lost 5, with 7 bases in between. Germline V CDR1 and CDR2: MNHEY, SMNVEV (reference sequence). The CDR3 consists of 14 residues. The CDR3 here is CASSLGTHNSPLHF. CDR3 nucleotide sequence: TGTGCCAGCAGTTTAGGGACACATAATTCACCCCTCCACTTT.

This clone was seen only a few times. The gene calls are TRBV6-5 and TRBJ2-2; no clear D gene. The CDR3 spans 16 residues. Trimming cost V 0 bases and J 0 bases, with 8 bases left between them. CDR1 is MNHEY, CDR2 SVGAGI, per germline. The CDR3 DNA sequence: TGTGCCAGCAGTTACTCTCGGCGGACGAACACCGGGGAGCTGTTTTTT. This translates into CASSYSRRTNTGELFF.